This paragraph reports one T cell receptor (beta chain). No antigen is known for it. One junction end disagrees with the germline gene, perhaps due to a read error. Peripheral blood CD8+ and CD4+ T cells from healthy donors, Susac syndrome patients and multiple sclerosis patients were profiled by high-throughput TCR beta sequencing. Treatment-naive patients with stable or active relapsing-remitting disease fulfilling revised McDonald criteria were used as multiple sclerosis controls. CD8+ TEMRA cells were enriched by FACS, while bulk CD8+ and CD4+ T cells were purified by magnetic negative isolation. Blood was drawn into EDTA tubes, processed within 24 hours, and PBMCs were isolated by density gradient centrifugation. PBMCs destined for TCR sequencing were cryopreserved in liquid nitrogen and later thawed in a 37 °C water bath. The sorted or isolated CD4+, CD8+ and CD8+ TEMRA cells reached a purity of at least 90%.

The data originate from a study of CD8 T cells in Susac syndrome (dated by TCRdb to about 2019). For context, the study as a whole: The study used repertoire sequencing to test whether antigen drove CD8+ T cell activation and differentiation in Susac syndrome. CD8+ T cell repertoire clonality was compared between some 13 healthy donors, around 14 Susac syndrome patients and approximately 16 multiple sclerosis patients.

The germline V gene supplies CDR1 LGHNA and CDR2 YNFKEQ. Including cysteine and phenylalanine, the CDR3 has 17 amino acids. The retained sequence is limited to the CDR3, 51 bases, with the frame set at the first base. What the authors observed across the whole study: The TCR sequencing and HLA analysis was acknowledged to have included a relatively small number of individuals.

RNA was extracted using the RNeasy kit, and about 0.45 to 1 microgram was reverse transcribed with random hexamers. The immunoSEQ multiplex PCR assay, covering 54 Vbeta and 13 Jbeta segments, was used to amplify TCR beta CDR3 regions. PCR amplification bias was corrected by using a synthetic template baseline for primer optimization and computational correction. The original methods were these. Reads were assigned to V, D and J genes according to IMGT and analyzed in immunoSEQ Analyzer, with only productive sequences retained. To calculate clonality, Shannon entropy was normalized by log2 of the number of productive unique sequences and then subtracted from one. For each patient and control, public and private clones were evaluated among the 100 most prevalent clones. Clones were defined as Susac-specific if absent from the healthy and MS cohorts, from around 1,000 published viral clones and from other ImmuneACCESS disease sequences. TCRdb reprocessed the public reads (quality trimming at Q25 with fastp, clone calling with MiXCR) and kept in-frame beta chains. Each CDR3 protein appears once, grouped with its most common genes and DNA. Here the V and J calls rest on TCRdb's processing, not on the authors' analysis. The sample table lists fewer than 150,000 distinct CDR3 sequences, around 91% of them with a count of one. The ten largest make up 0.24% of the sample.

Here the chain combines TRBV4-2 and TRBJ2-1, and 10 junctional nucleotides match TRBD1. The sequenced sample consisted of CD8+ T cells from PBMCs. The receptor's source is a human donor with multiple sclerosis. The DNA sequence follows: TGTACCAGCAGCCAGGGAACCGGGACAGGGGCCTACAATGAGCAGTTCTTC. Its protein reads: CTSSQGTGTGAYNEQFF.